Included here is one TCR beta chain sequence, with context. The antigen is unknown. Germline CDR1 reads SGHRS; CDR2 reads YFSETQ. Trimming took 0 bases from V and 6 from J, leaving 13 bases between them. The CDR3 is 15 residues long. These data originate in a study of cytomegalovirus exposure and HLA in healthy donors. On the study more broadly: HLA-typed donors were the source of tens of millions of unique TCRs, which an early data release held. Broader study findings: Later analysis identified a missense DCLRE1C variant that was linked to TCR beta V- and J-gene trimming.

13 Jbeta primers and 60 Vbeta primers were used for the PCR. Sequencing used immunoSEQ multiplex PCR; TCRdb keeps in-frame clones, though not all of them. The sample has about 190,000 clones; around 79% are singletons. This receptor was taken from a woman aged 50 to 60 in good health and CMV-seronegative. The sequenced material came from PBMCs. The genes are TRBV5-1 and TRBJ2-4, with D perhaps matching TRBD2 (5 bases). The CDR3: CASSLAGVMGNIQYF. In DNA form, the CDR3 reads TGCGCCAGCAGCTTGGCCGGGGTAATGGGAAACATTCAGTACTTC. The full variable domain, in which reference TRBV5-1 and TRBJ2-4 provide the parts outside the CDR3, is KAGVTQTPRYLIKTRGQQVTLSCSPISGHRSVSWYQQTPGQGLQFLFEYFSETQRNKGNFPGRFSGRQFSNSRSEMNVSTLELGDSALYLCASSLAGVMGNIQYFGAGTRLSVL.